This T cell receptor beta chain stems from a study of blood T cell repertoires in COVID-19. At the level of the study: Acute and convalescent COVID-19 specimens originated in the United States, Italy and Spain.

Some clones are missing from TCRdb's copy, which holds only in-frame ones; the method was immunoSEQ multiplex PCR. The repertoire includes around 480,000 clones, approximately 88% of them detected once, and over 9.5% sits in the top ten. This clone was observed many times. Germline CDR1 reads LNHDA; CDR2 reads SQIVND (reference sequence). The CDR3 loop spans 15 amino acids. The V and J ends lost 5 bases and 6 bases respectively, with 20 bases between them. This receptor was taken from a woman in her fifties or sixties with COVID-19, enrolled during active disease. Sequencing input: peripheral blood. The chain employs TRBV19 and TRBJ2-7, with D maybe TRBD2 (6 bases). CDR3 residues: CASSYGGVPLSEQYF. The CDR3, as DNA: TGTGCCAGTAGTTATGGAGGGGTACCGTTATCCGAGCAGTACTTC. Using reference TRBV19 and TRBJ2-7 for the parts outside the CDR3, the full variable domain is DGGITQSPKYLFRKEGQNVTLSCEQNLNHDAMYWYRQDPGQGLRLIYYSQIVNDFQKGDIAEGYSVSREKKESFPLTVTSAQKNPTAFYLCASSYGGVPLSEQYFGPGTRLTVT.